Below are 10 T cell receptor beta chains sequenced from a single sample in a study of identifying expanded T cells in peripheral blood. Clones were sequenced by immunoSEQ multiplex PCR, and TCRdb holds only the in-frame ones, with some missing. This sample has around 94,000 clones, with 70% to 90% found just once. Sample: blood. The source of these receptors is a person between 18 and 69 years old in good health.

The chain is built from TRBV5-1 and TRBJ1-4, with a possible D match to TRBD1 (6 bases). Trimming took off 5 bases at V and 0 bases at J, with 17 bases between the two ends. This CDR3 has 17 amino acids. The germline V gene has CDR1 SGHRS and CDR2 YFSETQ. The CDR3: CASRRSQGPSTNEKLFF. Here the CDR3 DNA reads TGCGCCAGCAGGCGATCACAGGGTCCTTCAACTAATGAAAAACTGTTTTTT.

The chain's CDR3 is CASSLTGALNYGYTF. The CDR3 DNA is TGTGCCAGCAGCCTAACCGGGGCTTTAAACTATGGCTACACCTTC. The chain joins TRBV7-2 to TRBJ1-2; D may be TRBD1 (5 bases). Germline V gene data show CDR1 as SGHTA and CDR2 as FQGNSA. This CDR3 region has 15 residues. The V end was cut by 5 bases, the J end by 2 bases, with 15 bases between.

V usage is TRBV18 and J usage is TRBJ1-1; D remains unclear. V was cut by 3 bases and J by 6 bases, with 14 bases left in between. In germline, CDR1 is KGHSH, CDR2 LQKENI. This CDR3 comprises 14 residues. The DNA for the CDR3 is TGTGCCAGCTCACCCTCCCCCGCTGACCCTGAAGCTTTCTTT. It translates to CASSPSPADPEAFF.

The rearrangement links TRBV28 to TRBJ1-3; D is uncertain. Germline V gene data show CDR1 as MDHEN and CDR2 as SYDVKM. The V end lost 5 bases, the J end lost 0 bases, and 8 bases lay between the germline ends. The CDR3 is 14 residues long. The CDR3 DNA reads TGTGCCAGCAGTGGGCAGCCCTCTGGAAACACCATATATTTT. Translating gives CASSGQPSGNTIYF.

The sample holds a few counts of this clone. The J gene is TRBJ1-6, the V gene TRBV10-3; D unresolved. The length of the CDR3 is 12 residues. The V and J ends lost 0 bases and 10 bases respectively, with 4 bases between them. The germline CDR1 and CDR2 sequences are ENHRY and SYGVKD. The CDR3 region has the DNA TGTGCCATCAGTGAGTCGATCTCACCCCTCCACTTT. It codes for CAISESISPLHF.

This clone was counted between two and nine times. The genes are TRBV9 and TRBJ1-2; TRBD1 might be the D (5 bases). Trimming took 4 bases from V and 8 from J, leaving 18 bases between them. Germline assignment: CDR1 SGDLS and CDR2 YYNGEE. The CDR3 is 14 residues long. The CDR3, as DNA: TGTGCCAGCAGCCCCTCGGGGGAAGGGTTAGGCTACACCTTC. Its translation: CASSPSGEGLGYTF.

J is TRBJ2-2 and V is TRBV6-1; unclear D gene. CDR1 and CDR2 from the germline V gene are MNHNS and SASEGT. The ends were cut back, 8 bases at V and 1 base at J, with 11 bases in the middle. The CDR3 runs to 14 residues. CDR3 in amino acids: CASRVGGNTGELFF. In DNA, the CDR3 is TGTGCCAGCCGTGTGGGCGGGAACACCGGGGAGCTGTTTTTT.

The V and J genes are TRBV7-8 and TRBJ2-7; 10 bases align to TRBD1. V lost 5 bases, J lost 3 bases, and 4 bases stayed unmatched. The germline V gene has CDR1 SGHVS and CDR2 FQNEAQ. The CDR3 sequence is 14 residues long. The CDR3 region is CASSRRDRGYEQYF. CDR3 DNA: TGTGCCAGCAGCCGCCGGGACAGGGGCTACGAGCAGTACTTC.

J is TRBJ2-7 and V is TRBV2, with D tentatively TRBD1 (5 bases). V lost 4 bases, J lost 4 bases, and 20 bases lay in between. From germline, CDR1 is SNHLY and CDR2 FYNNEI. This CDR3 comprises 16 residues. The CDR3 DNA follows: TGTGCCAGCAGTGCAACCCCCGGCAGGGCCCTATACGAGCAGTACTTC. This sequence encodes CASSATPGRALYEQYF.

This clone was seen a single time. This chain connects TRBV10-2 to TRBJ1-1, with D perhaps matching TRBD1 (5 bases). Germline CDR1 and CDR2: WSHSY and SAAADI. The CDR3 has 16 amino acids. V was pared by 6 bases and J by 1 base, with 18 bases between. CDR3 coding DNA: TGCGCCAGCAGGGAAGGGTCCAGGGTTTCGAACACTGAAGCTTTCTTT. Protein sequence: CASREGSRVSNTEAFF.